This entry concerns a single T cell receptor (beta chain). Unmatched junction bases numbered 6, after V lost 4 bases and J lost 0 bases. Per the germline V gene, CDR1 is SGHKS and CDR2 is YYEKEE (reference sequence). This CDR3 is built from 16 residues. The data originate from a study of blood T cell repertoires in COVID-19. How the authors handled the data: How many nucleated cells were present was estimated from reference gene primer amplification. Here immunoSEQ multiplex PCR was the method, and the copy in TCRdb shows in-frame clones only, minus some. V, J and clone size are taken as reported in that table, and D and trimming were inferred from the DNA itself. The sample holds some 220,000 clones, roughly 88% seen once.

The source is a man aged 45-65 years with active or convalescent COVID-19. Sequenced input: peripheral blood. The chain joins TRBV5-5 to TRBJ2-3, with 9 bases aligning to TRBD2. CDR3 in DNA: TGTGCCAGCAGCAAACTTCTAGCGGGAAGCACAGATACGCAGTATTTT. Protein product: CASSKLLAGSTDTQYF.